This T cell receptor (beta chain) was sequenced during a study of T cell changes during pregnancy in multiple sclerosis. Germline CDR1 reads SGHAT; CDR2 reads FQNNGV. This CDR3 has 11 amino acids. The V gene lost 3 bases and the J gene lost 7 bases, with 6 bases spanning the gap. The assay was immunoSEQ multiplex PCR, and TCRdb's table has in-frame clones only and misses some. The sample includes about 38,000 clones, 85% to 95% seen only once; the top ten take about 8%. The sequence was collected from a female donor with multiple sclerosis, enrolled in a pregnancy study. This sample comprised CD8+ T cells from peripheral blood mononuclear cells, obtained in the third trimester of pregnancy. The chain links TRBV11-2 to TRBJ1-1, with D perhaps matching TRBD1 (5 bases). The CDR3 here is CASSFTGEAFF. CDR3 DNA sequence: TGTGCCAGCAGCTTCACAGGTGAAGCTTTCTTT.